The next 30 T cell receptor beta chains were all read from a single sample in a study of CD8+CD57+ T cells in acquired aplastic anemia. Investigators profiled TCR beta VDJ and CDR3 from genomic DNA template. TCRdb recomputed calls from the reads with MiXCR, one row per CDR3 protein. This sample has about 71,000 distinct CDR3 sequences; 50% to 55% occur once, and the top ten carry about 8.5%. The sample comprised sorted CD4+, CD8+, or CD8+CD57+ T cells (not recorded which) from PBMCs. The receptors derive from a human donor in good health, serving as a control.

This clonotype was recorded many times. V is TRBV27 and J is TRBJ1-5; a possible D gene is TRBD1 (5 bases). Between the trimmed V and J ends, which lost 5 bases and 4 bases, there was a span of 18 bases. This CDR3 region has 16 residues. The germline CDR1 and CDR2 sequences are MNHEY and SMNVEV (reference sequence). Written as DNA, the CDR3 is TGTGCCAGCAGTCCGCGGGGCGGGATGGGTAATCAGCCCCAGCATTTT. Translation: CASSPRGGMGNQPQHF.

This clonotype was recorded many times. The chain combines TRBV27 with TRBJ2-7; 9 bases line up with TRBD2. Germline V gene data show CDR1 as MNHEY and CDR2 as SMNVEV (reference sequence). Losses at the gene ends were 2 bases for V and 7 bases for J; bases not matched to a gene: 9. This CDR3 contains 15 residues. CDR3 amino acids: CASSLRPGLAGEQYF. The CDR3 DNA is TGTGCCAGCAGTTTACGCCCGGGACTAGCAGGGGAGCAGTACTTC.

This clonotype is medium-sized by share. The rearrangement joins TRBV29-1 to TRBJ2-1, with 12 bases aligning to TRBD2. The CDR3 has 18 amino acids. V trimming: 1 base; J trimming: 0 bases; junction bases outside the gene matches: 7. Germline lookup yields CDR1 SQVTM and CDR2 ANQGSEA. The chain's CDR3 is CSVEGLAGATSSYNEQFF. The CDR3 DNA reads as TGCAGCGTTGAAGGACTAGCGGGGGCTACGAGCTCCTACAATGAGCAGTTCTTC.

The chain joins TRBV29-1 to TRBJ2-7; D unclear. The ends were cut back, 7 bases at V and 1 base at J, with 14 bases in the middle. This CDR3 has 13 residues. Germline-derived CDR1 and CDR2 are SQVTM and ANQGSEA. The CDR3 loop reads CSATAQLSYEQYF. The CDR3 nucleotides read TGCAGCGCAACTGCACAGCTTTCCTACGAGCAGTACTTC.

The sample holds many counts of this clonotype. The chain recombines TRBV12-3 or TRBV12-4 with TRBJ1-5; no clear D. Trimming left V 0 bases short and J 3 bases short, with 12 bases between. The CDR3 is made up of 16 amino acids. The CDR3 bases are TGTGCCAGCAGTTTAGCGGACGGGGAAGCCAATCAGCCCCAGCATTTT. Translation gives CASSLADGEANQPQHF.

On this clonotype: The germline gene is not matched at one end of the junction; a read error may be the cause. The chain is built from TRBV24-1 and TRBJ1-6; tentative D call: TRBD1 (5 bases). This CDR3 contains 14 residues. Per germline, CDR1 KGHDR and CDR2 SFDVKD. The CDR3 region is CASSVPGPTVPLHF. CDR3 nucleotides: TGTGCCAGCAGTGTTCCGGGACCGACTGTACCCCTCCACTTT.

On this clonotype itself: At one of its ends the junction is not consistent with the germline gene, which may arise from a read error. J is TRBJ2-5 and V is TRBV20-1; D gene unclear. This CDR3 spans 13 amino acids. CDR1 DFQATT and CDR2 SNEGSKA come from the germline V gene (reference sequence). CDR3 sequence: CSARSTLQGTQYF. The CDR3 coding sequence is TGCAGTGCTAGGTCGACACTACAAGGGACCCAGTACTTC.

This clonotype was seen ten or more times. The chain joins TRBV4-1 to TRBJ1-5; D call uncertain. Germline-derived CDR1 and CDR2 are MGHRA and YSYEKL. This CDR3 has 17 amino acids. V was trimmed by 0 bases and J by 5 bases, leaving 17 bases between them. Written as DNA, the CDR3 is TGCGCCAGCAGCCAAGATCCCCGGGCAGTAGTAGATCAGCCCCAGCATTTT. Translation gives CASSQDPRAVVDQPQHF.

This clonotype was seen more than once but under ten times. The chain couples TRBV2 to TRBJ1-1; D perhaps matches TRBD1 (5 bases). CDR1 and CDR2 from the germline V gene are SNHLY and FYNNEI. The CDR3 consists of 13 residues. V shed 2 bases and J shed 2 bases, with 6 bases lying between them. CDR3 nucleotides: TGTGCCAGCAGTGAACAGGGAAACACTGAAGCTTTCTTT. This gives the protein CASSEQGNTEAFF.

The chain uses TRBV10-3 and TRBJ2-7, with TRBD2 matching over 7 bases. CDR3 length: 12 residues. CDR1 and CDR2 (germline): ENHRY, SYGVKD. V lost 10 bases to trimming and J lost 3 bases; unmatched junction nucleotides: 6. The CDR3 DNA reads TGTGCCACCAGCACGGGGGGCTACGAGCAGTACTTC. Protein sequence: CATSTGGYEQYF.

Notes on this clonotype: One base away lies a much larger clone, so this may be a sequencing read error. J is TRBJ1-5 and V is TRBV5-1; D unclear. The CDR3 extends over 15 amino acids. Germline V gene sequence: CDR1 SGHRS, CDR2 YFSETQ. The chain's CDR3 is CVSSLFAGGNQPQHF. The CDR3 DNA is TGCGTCAGCAGCTTGTTTGCTGGGGGCAATCAGCCCCAGCATTTT.

This clonotype was seen a single time. This chain links TRBV11-3 with TRBJ2-5; D may match TRBD1 or TRBD2 (5 bases each). Trimming took off 5 bases at V and 5 bases at J, with 18 bases between the two ends. CDR1 SGHNT and CDR2 YENEEA come from the germline V gene. The CDR3 is 15 amino acids. CDR3 DNA sequence: TGTGCCAGCAGCGCAGGCATTGGGGGACGGGAGACCCAGTACTTC. It yields the protein CASSAGIGGRETQYF.

This clonotype was seen repeatedly, ten times or more. The CDR3 coding sequence is TGTGCCAGCAGCTTTCTGGCAGCAGAACATAGCACAGATACGCAGTATTTT. Translated, it gives CASSFLAAEHSTDTQYF. This rearrangement joins TRBV7-9 to TRBJ2-3; no definite D call. The CDR3 covers 17 residues. V lost 3 bases and J 0 bases, leaving 16 bases between the germline ends. Germline loops: CDR1 SEHNR, CDR2 FQNEAQ (reference sequence).

The V call is TRBV28, the J call TRBJ1-2; D might be TRBD1 (6 bases). Germline V CDR1 and CDR2: MDHEN, SYDVKM. This CDR3 region has 14 residues. V lost 3 bases and J lost 5, with 13 bases in between. The CDR3 is CASSLTGSPYGYTF. The CDR3 region has the DNA TGTGCCAGCAGTTTGACAGGATCGCCATATGGCTACACCTTC.

The chain combines TRBV10-3 with TRBJ1-2; possibly TRBD1 for D (6 bases). V gave up 0 bases and J gave up 6 bases, with 20 bases separating them. The CDR3 covers 17 residues. Germline V gives CDR1 ENHRY, CDR2 SYGVKD. The CDR3 sequence is CAISESIRGGEGDGYTF. The CDR3 DNA is TGTGCCATCAGTGAGTCGATTCGTGGCGGGGAGGGGGATGGCTACACCTTC.

V is TRBV10-2 and J is TRBJ1-1; D might be TRBD1 (5 bases). The CDR3 has 13 amino acids. The germline V and J ends were trimmed by 4 bases and 9 bases, with 15 bases remaining between them. CDR1 WSHSY and CDR2 SAAADI come from the germline V gene. In DNA form, the CDR3 reads TGCGCCAGCAGTGGAGGGGAAGCGGAGAAAGCTTTCTTT. Translated: CASSGGEAEKAFF.

Concerning this clonotype: Given a much more abundant clone one base away, this may be a read error. The CDR3 DNA reads as TGTGCCAGCTCCTCTAGATCTGGAAACACCACATATTTT. It encodes CASSSRSGNTTYF. The chain links TRBV27 to TRBJ1-3; D unresolved. The CDR3 loop spans 13 amino acids. CDR1 is MNHEY and CDR2 is SMNVEV in the germline V gene (reference sequence).

J is TRBJ2-5 and V is TRBV28; D may be TRBD1 (7 bases). CDR1 MDHEN and CDR2 SYDVKM come from the germline V gene. Trimming removed 3 bases at V and 2 bases at J, with 13 bases between. The CDR3 extends over 15 amino acids. The CDR3 DNA is TGTGCCAGCAGTTTCGGCGGGACAGATCAAGAGACCCAGTACTTC. As protein: CASSFGGTDQETQYF.

The chain uses TRBV2 and TRBJ2-7, with 11 positions matching TRBD1. V trimming: 6 bases; J trimming: 4 bases; junction bases outside the gene matches: 8. The CDR3 consists of 15 residues. The germline V gene has CDR1 SNHLY and CDR2 FYNNEI. The CDR3 loop is CASSPGTGGKYEQYF. The CDR3 DNA follows: TGTGCCAGCAGCCCCGGGACAGGGGGGAAGTACGAGCAGTACTTC.

This clonotype was seen only once. The chain carries TRBV15 and TRBJ2-3; the D gene could be TRBD1 or TRBD2 (5 bases each). The CDR3 consists of 13 residues. The germline V gene has CDR1 LNHNV and CDR2 YYDKDF (reference sequence). Trimming removed 1 base from V and 7 bases from J, with 9 bases in between. The CDR3, as DNA: TGTGCCACCAGCAGAGGGGACCCAAATACGCAGTATTTT. Its translation: CATSRGDPNTQYF.

This clonotype was detected many times. For the CDR3, the DNA is TGTGCCAGCAGTTACTCGCCTCAGGGGGAAAGGGCTGAAGCTTTCTTT. Its protein is CASSYSPQGERAEAFF. This chain connects TRBV6-5 to TRBJ1-1, with TRBD1 identical over 7 bases. The germline V gene encodes CDR1 MNHEY and CDR2 SVGAGI. This CDR3 has 16 amino acids. V lost 0 bases to trimming and J lost 6 bases; unmatched junction nucleotides: 10.

The genes are TRBV29-1 and TRBJ2-2; TRBD1 matches 11 bases. Germline V gives CDR1 SQVTM, CDR2 ANQGSEA. Trimming took 5 bases from V and 2 from J; bases not matched to a gene: 10. The CDR3 is 17 residues long. The CDR3 DNA reads as TGCAGCGTTACTACCGGGACAGGGGGATTAAACACCGGGGAGCTGTTTTTT. This sequence encodes CSVTTGTGGLNTGELFF.

About this clonotype itself: Relative to the germline gene, one junction end is altered; a read error may explain this. This sequence joins TRBV7-9 and TRBJ2-7, with no clear D. Germline V gives CDR1 SEHNR, CDR2 FQNEAQ (reference sequence). The CDR3 consists of 13 residues. The CDR3 DNA reads as TGTGCCAGCAGCCCGACTGATTCCTACGCGCAGTGCTTC. Amino acid sequence: CASSPTDSYAQCF.

At least ten counts were recorded for this clonotype. The V call is TRBV11-2, the J call TRBJ2-5; D is undetermined. This CDR3 has 15 amino acids. V lost 1 base and J 2 bases, leaving 11 bases between the germline ends. Germline lookup yields CDR1 SGHAT and CDR2 FQNNGV. The CDR3 nucleotides are TGTGCCAGCAGCTTAGCGTCTCGGAAACAAGAGACCCAGTACTTC. It is translated as CASSLASRKQETQYF.

Points on this clonotype: Compared with germline, one end of the junction differs, possibly owing to a read error. This chain joins TRBV11-1 and TRBJ2-1; tentatively, D is TRBD2 (6 bases). The CDR3 extends over 17 amino acids. In germline, CDR1 is SGHAT, CDR2 FQDESV (reference sequence). The CDR3 is CASGDIPGTVDNNGQFF. The DNA of the CDR3 is TGTGCCAGCGGCGACATACCCGGGACTGTAGACAACAATGGGCAGTTCTTC.

The chain carries TRBV20-1 and TRBJ1-1, with D perhaps TRBD1 (5 bases). The germline gives CDR1 DFQATT, CDR2 SNEGSKA (reference sequence). The length of the CDR3 is 15 residues. V gave up 6 bases and J gave up 1 base, with 18 bases separating them. The CDR3 DNA reads as TGCAGTGCCCCGAGGGTTGAGGGGCCGAACACTGAAGCTTTCTTT. Amino acids: CSAPRVEGPNTEAFF.

This chain connects TRBV7-9 to TRBJ1-1; D gene ambiguous. Germline loops: CDR1 SEHNR, CDR2 FQNEAQ (reference sequence). V was clipped by 5 bases and J by 6 bases, with 13 bases between them. CDR3 length equals 13 residues. This chain's CDR3 is CASSLGYLAEAFF. The CDR3 DNA is TGTGCCAGCAGCCTAGGGTATTTGGCTGAAGCTTTCTTT. The complete variable domain, with remaining parts taken from reference TRBV7-9 and TRBJ1-1, reads DTGVSQNPRHKITKRGQNVTFRCDPISEHNRLYWYRQTLGQGPEFLTYFQNEAQLEKSRLLSDRFSAERPKGSFSTLEIQRTEQGDSAMYLCASSLGYLAEAFFGQGTRLTVV.

This clonotype showed up just a few times. V usage is TRBV10-3 and J usage is TRBJ1-1, with TRBD1 matching over 8 bases. Germline-derived CDR1 and CDR2 are ENHRY and SYGVKD. With V trimmed by 7 bases and J by 4 bases, 5 bases remained unmatched. The CDR3 loop spans 13 amino acids. CDR3 in amino acids: CAIKGRGPTEAFF. CDR3 bases: TGTGCCATCAAGGGCAGGGGGCCCACTGAAGCTTTCTTT.

This clonotype was found many times. The rearrangement links TRBV5-1 to TRBJ2-5, with no clear D. CDR3 length: 14 amino acids. Germline V gene data show CDR1 as SGHRS and CDR2 as YFSETQ. V lost 3 bases to trimming and J lost 3 bases, with 12 bases between them. The CDR3 region is CASSWMGFKETQYF. CDR3 in DNA: TGCGCCAGCAGCTGGATGGGATTTAAAGAGACCCAGTACTTC.

By its share, this clonotype is medium-sized. The CDR3 spells CASSEGTGWEQYF. The CDR3 nucleotides are TGTGCCAGCAGTGAAGGCACCGGTTGGGAGCAGTACTTC. The chain carries TRBV2 and TRBJ2-7; the D is unclear. Between the trimmed V and J ends, which lost 1 base and 7 bases, there was a span of 11 bases. CDR1 is SNHLY, CDR2 FYNNEI, per germline. The CDR3 contains 13 residues.